This paragraph covers one T cell receptor (beta chain) sequence. This clonotype showed up just a few times. It has no known antigen specificity. No much larger clone exists at a distance of one base, and base qualities are not known. From the germline V gene (reference sequence), CDR1 is MNHEY and CDR2 is SMNVEV. From the cysteine up to the phenylalanine, the CDR3 has a length of 12 residues. Here the CDR3 DNA is all that survives: 36 bases in frame from base 1. The V and J ends are trimmed by 8 bases and 4 bases, leaving 10 bases between them. The data stem from a study of early T cells in non-severe SARS-CoV-2 infection (dated by TCRdb to about 2021). Broadly, across the study: Bulk RNA from unsorted whole blood was used for TCR sequencing, so alpha and beta chains could not be paired. Points the paper makes about the study in general: VDJdb matching was skewed toward anti-spike CD8 responses, so virus-specific expansions were likely underestimated and private and CD4 specificities were missed.

A case-control design nested within a healthcare worker cohort in London, UK, was used, with weekly nasopharyngeal swab PCR tests and blood sampling performed. Healthcare workers were recruited between 23 and 31 March 2020, during the week of the UK lockdown, and were followed weekly for up to roughly 16 weeks. Libraries came from 5' RACE. Sequencer: NextSeq 500. Unique molecular identifiers were attached to individual cDNA molecules in the TCR library protocol so that sequencing error and PCR bias could be corrected. Both TCR alpha and beta chains were sequenced, and tight co-correlation was observed between alpha and beta sequence abundances in each sample. The study's processing was this. V gene, J gene and CDR3 annotation of TCR sequences was performed with Decombinator V4. Expanded TCRs were defined as changing significantly between any two time points under a Poisson model with p below 0.0001. Abundances of TCRs were expressed as counts per million after normalisation to the total number of TCRs sequenced in each sample. TRAV1-2 paired with TRAJ12, TRAJ20 or TRAJ33 defined MAIT TCRs, while TRAV10 paired with TRAJ18 defined iNKT TCRs. VDJdb, accessed 1 November 2021, was searched for CMV, EBV and SARS-CoV-2 annotated TCRs, excluding TCRs annotated for multiple antigens. TCRdb reran the public reads through fastp at Q25 and MiXCR, keeping productive beta chains. Under each unique CDR3 protein, matching rows form one entry showing the most common genes and DNA. TCRdb, not the original authors, processed these V and J calls. The sample table shows tens of thousands of distinct CDR3 sequences, and about 7.1% are seen once. Jointly, the top ten make up more than 5% of the sample.

Sequencing was performed on whole blood, taken at baseline. The TCR was taken from an adult who was a healthcare worker with PCR-confirmed SARS-CoV-2 infection or an uninfected control (not recorded which). The V and J segments used are TRBV27 and TRBJ2-3, with the D call perhaps TRBD1 or TRBD2, each one matching 5 bases. Read as DNA, the sequence is TGTGCCAGCGGGGCCGGGGCAGATACGCAGTATTTT. This codes for CASGAGADTQYF.